This T cell receptor beta chain was recorded in a study of radiotherapy plus CTLA-4 blockade in lung cancer. Study summary: In approximately 17% of patients, objective responses were seen; 25% to 40% had disease control.

V gave up 2 bases and J gave up 1 base, with 8 bases separating them. The V gene's germline CDR1 is SEHNR and CDR2 FQNEAQ (reference sequence). This CDR3 spans 14 amino acids. With respect to this clone: What it binds is unknown.

This table comes from immunoSEQ multiplex PCR, and its TCRdb copy is limited to in-frame clones, with some not included. This sample has some 120,000 clones, with roughly four fifths found just once. General study results and limits: Expansion in blood of tumor-derived TCR clones was seen after radiotherapy plus ipilimumab.

V usage is TRBV7-9 and J usage is TRBJ1-1, with D perhaps TRBD1 (5 bases). This specimen was peripheral blood, taken from a patient treated with radiotherapy plus ipilimumab. The TCR sequence derives from a human donor with non-small cell lung cancer that progressed on radiotherapy plus ipilimumab. Some clones in this sample may be carry-over from other donors' samples. The CDR3 reads CASSLNGGNTEAFF. The CDR3 DNA reads TGTGCCAGCAGCTTAAACGGGGGGAACACTGAAGCTTTCTTT. Looking up the rest from reference TRBV7-9 and TRBJ1-1 gives the full variable domain: DTGVSQNPRHKITKRGQNVTFRCDPISEHNRLYWYRQTLGQGPEFLTYFQNEAQLEKSRLLSDRFSAERPKGSFSTLEIQRTEQGDSAMYLCASSLNGGNTEAFFGQGTRLTVV.